These 4 T cell receptor beta chains share one sample of origin, sequenced in a study of shared clonotypes between healthy human individuals. Positively selected for CCR7, the CD45RO-negative cells used as naive CD8 cells excluded terminally differentiated effector memory CD45RA+ cells. Here immunoSEQ multiplex PCR was the method, and the copy in TCRdb shows in-frame clones only, minus some. The data hold 2 million to 2.5 million clones, with around 93% observed a single time. The sample was naive CD8+ T cells from PBMCs. The receptor source for this set is a man between 18 and 35 years old in good health. Some clones in this sample may be carry-over from other donors' samples.

This clone was detected once. The rearrangement links TRBV28 to TRBJ1-5; no reliable D call. From germline, CDR1 is MDHEN and CDR2 SYDVKM. The CDR3 consists of 15 residues. Deletions cut 3 bases from V and 6 bases from J, with 15 bases between. CDR3 amino acids: CASSFSASWGQPQHF. CDR3 bases: TGTGCCAGCAGTTTTAGTGCAAGTTGGGGTCAGCCCCAGCATTTT.

As to this clone: The same CDR3 can be traced to other DNA sequences in this sample. The rearrangement links TRBV27 to TRBJ2-1; a possible D gene is TRBD1 (6 bases). Germline V lookup: CDR1 MNHEY, CDR2 SMNVEV (reference sequence). Trimming removed 0 bases from V and 4 bases from J, with 7 bases in between. The CDR3 is 14 residues long. The CDR3 is CASSLSGGYNEQFF. CDR3 bases: TGTGCCAGCAGTTTATCAGGGGGTTACAATGAGCAGTTCTTC.

The chain combines TRBV10-3 with TRBJ2-1; D may be TRBD1 or TRBD2 (5 bases each). Per germline, CDR1 ENHRY and CDR2 SYGVKD. This CDR3 spans 13 amino acids. Trimming took off 2 bases at V and 6 bases at J, with 8 bases between the two ends. The CDR3 here is CAISEGAGNEQFF. CDR3 in DNA: TGTGCCATCAGTGAGGGGGCGGGCAATGAGCAGTTCTTC.

The V and J genes are TRBV7-2 and TRBJ1-5, with D uncertain. CDR3 length equals 15 residues. From germline, CDR1 is SGHTA and CDR2 FQGNSA. V shed 5 bases and J shed 0 bases, with 11 bases lying between them. The CDR3 DNA sequence: TGTGCCAGCAGCCCCACTATATATAGCAATCAGCCCCAGCATTTT. Protein: CASSPTIYSNQPQHF.